These T cell receptor beta chains were read from a single sample in a study of shared clonotypes between healthy human individuals. Measured with immunoSEQ multiplex PCR; TCRdb has only the in-frame clones, and not every one. The data show over 1.5 million clones, with roughly 98% seen just once and roughly 0.42% held by the top ten. Sequencing was performed on naive CD4+ T cells sorted from blood. These receptors were collected from a man aged 30 to 45 in good health. Each CDR3 is given with its conserved first and last residue. D genes are given only for firm matches. Clone size is not always given. Where it is, it says once, few, many or a class for expanded clones.

abundance	v_gene	d_gene	j_gene	CDR3aa	CDR3nt
once	TRBV20-1	NA	TRBJ2-5	CSARVLETQYF	TGCAGTGCTAGAGTCCTAGAGACCCAGTACTTC
NA	TRBV7-2	NA	TRBJ2-3	CASNTETDTQYF	TGTGCCAGCAACACAGAAACAGATACGCAGTATTTT
once	TRBV7-2	NA	TRBJ2-7	CASSPVRYEQYF	TGTGCCAGCAGCCCTGTTCGGTACGAGCAGTACTTC
NA	TRBV18	NA	TRBJ2-5	CASSPPSVGTQYF	TGTGCCAGCTCACCACCCTCAGTAGGGACCCAGTACTTC
NA	TRBV28	TRBD1	TRBJ2-6	CASRTGEVGANVLTF	TGTGCCAGCCGGACAGGGGAAGTCGGGGCCAACGTCCTGACTTTC
NA	TRBV10-2	TRBD2	TRBJ2-1	CASSSVGTSSTYNEQFF	TGCGCCAGCAGCTCAGTTGGGACTAGCAGTACCTACAATGAGCAGTTCTTC
NA	TRBV7-3	TRBD1	TRBJ2-2	CASSVDRGITGELFF	TGTGCCAGCAGCGTAGACAGGGGGATCACCGGGGAGCTGTTTTTT
NA	TRBV4-1	TRBD2	TRBJ2-3	CASSSPSGRPRDTQYF	TGCGCCAGCAGCTCCCCTAGCGGGAGGCCGAGGGATACGCAGTATTTT
NA	TRBV28	NA	TRBJ2-7	CASSLWTEQTYEQYF	TGTGCCAGCAGTTTATGGACGGAACAGACCTACGAGCAGTACTTC
NA	TRBV6-6	NA	TRBJ2-6	CATYGQAGANVLTF	TGTGCCACCTACGGCCAGGCTGGGGCCAACGTCCTGACTTTC
NA	TRBV19	TRBD2	TRBJ2-7	CASSQGLAEVYEQYF	TGTGCCAGTAGCCAGGGACTAGCGGAGGTTTACGAGCAGTACTTC
NA	TRBV5-4	TRBD1	TRBJ1-1	CASSIDRGANTEAFF	TGTGCCAGCAGCATAGACAGGGGCGCGAACACTGAAGCTTTCTTT
NA	TRBV5-8	NA	TRBJ2-7	CASSFGSSSSYEQYF	TGTGCCAGCAGCTTTGGATCCTCCAGCTCCTACGAGCAGTACTTC
NA	TRBV9	TRBD2	TRBJ2-1	CASSALAGATYNEQFF	TGTGCCAGCAGCGCACTAGCGGGAGCTACCTACAATGAGCAGTTCTTC
NA	TRBV7-2	NA	TRBJ2-2	CASSFGPRGTGELFF	TGTGCCAGCAGCTTCGGCCCACGTGGCACCGGGGAGCTGTTTTTT
NA	TRBV2	NA	TRBJ2-5	CASSIQETQYF	TGTGCCAGCAGTATACAAGAGACCCAGTACTTC
NA	TRBV6-5	TRBD1	TRBJ1-2	CASRTGGTSNYGYTF	TGTGCCAGCCGGACAGGGGGGACCTCTAACTATGGCTACACCTTC